This paragraph covers one TCR beta chain sequence. The antigen is undetermined. The entry originates in a study of T cell repertoires in cytomegalovirus infection. CDR1 and CDR2 (germline): SGHAT, FQNNGV. The CDR3 covers 11 residues. Trimming cost V 11 bases and J 9 bases; bases outside gene matches: 4. Broader study findings: Public TCR beta family frequency separated CMV-and-HLA carriers, including in an independent cohort.

MiXCR was run by TCRdb on the reads, yielding one entry per CDR3 protein. The repertoire holds about 450,000 distinct CDR3 sequences, with about a third as singletons. The sample comprised PBMCs. V is TRBV11-2 and J is TRBJ2-2; the match to TRBD2 covers 9 bases. This TCR came from a human donor in good health (CMV status not recorded). Some clones in this sample may be carry-over from other donors' samples. Here the CDR3 DNA reads TGTGCCCGCGGGGGGGCGCGGGAGCTGTTTTTT. Encoded protein: CARGGARELFF.